This T cell receptor (beta chain) was observed in a study of cytomegalovirus exposure and HLA in healthy donors. Study-wide results and caveats: Altogether, about 160 TCR beta chains were recorded as cytomegalovirus-associated. The majority of TCR sequences were rare, yet some public TCRs appeared in many donors.

After removal of 4 bases from V and 5 bases from J, the junction contained 4 bases not matched to a gene. CDR3 length equals 15 residues. CDR1 SGDLS and CDR2 YYNGEE come from the germline V gene. On this clone: Its antigen is unknown.

A multiplex PCR was run with 60 Vbeta primers and 13 Jbeta primers. How the authors handled the data: Unique TCR beta chains numbered about 80 million in a later analysis, with roughly 10 million shared. Profiling relied on immunoSEQ multiplex PCR, and the TCRdb table lists in-frame clones only, not all of them. V, J and clone size were drawn from that table, and D and trimming were deduced from the DNA. The sample has under 200,000 clones; 80% to 85% are singletons. The chain links TRBV9 to TRBJ1-6; 9 bases match TRBD1. The specimen was PBMCs. The clonotype originates from a man aged 40-55 years in good health and CMV-seropositive. CDR3 bases: TGTGCCAGCAGCATCGGACAGGGGAATAATTCACCCCTCCACTTT. Its translation is CASSIGQGNNSPLHF.